Listed below are T cell receptor beta chains from one sample, sequenced in a study of vaccination and CD4 T cells after COVID-19. In TCRdb, the PCR reads were re-called with MiXCR into one record per CDR3 protein. This sample has around 17,000 distinct CDR3 sequences; 56% occur once, and the top ten carry 6.5% to 9%. Their recognized antigens are unknown. The specimen sequenced was CD4+ T cells from blood, cultured in vitro. These receptors were collected from a human donor who had recovered from COVID-19. The CDR3 runs from the conserved cysteine through the conserved F or W. The D gene is left open where the match is weak. Only part of the rows carry a size: once, few, many, or a class if the clone is expanded.

>NA|TRBV20-1|TRBJ1-5|NA
TGCAGTGCTAGACAAGGATCCAATCAGCCCCAGCATTTT
CSARQGSNQPQHF
>TRBD1|TRBV2|TRBJ1-1|NA
TGTGCCACCACAGGGGCTTCTACTGAAGCTTTCTTT
CATTGASTEAFF
>NA|TRBV12-3/TRBV12-4|TRBJ1-3|NA
TGTGCCAGCAGTTTGCTGCGTAACACCATATATTTT
CASSLLRNTIYF
>TRBD1|TRBV24-1|TRBJ2-1|few
TGTGCCACCGGGACAGGGGGAGTGAGGGACCCAGTTCAGTTCTTC
CATGTGGVRDPVQFF
>TRBD1|TRBV30|TRBJ1-1|NA
TGTGCCTGGAGCCCAGGGGGCCTGAACACTGAAGCTTTCTTT
CAWSPGGLNTEAFF
>NA|TRBV14|TRBJ2-7|NA
TGTGCCAGCAGCCAAGAAATCTCCCCAGGCTACTCCTACGAGCAGTACTTC
CASSQEISPGYSYEQYF
>TRBD2|TRBV5-4|TRBJ2-5|NA
TGTGCCAGCAGCTTGTTTCTAGCGGAAGAGACCCAGTACTTC
CASSLFLAEETQYF
>TRBD1|TRBV19|TRBJ1-5|NA
TGTGCCAGTACCCCCCGGGACAGGGGCCGCAGCAATCAGCCCCAGCATTTT
CASTPRDRGRSNQPQHF
>NA|TRBV10-3|TRBJ1-1|NA
TGTGCCATCAGTGTAGATTTGGTTCGGAACACTGAAGCTTTCTTT
CAISVDLVRNTEAFF
>TRBD1|TRBV10-3|TRBJ2-5|NA
TGTGCCATCAATCGGGACAGAGCCCAAGAGACCCAGTACTTC
CAINRDRAQETQYF
>NA|TRBV5-8|TRBJ2-7|few
TGTGCCAGCAGCTTTTTCTACGAGCAGTACTTC
CASSFFYEQYF
>NA|TRBV6-1|TRBJ2-7|few
TGTGCCAGCAGTCTTCTAGGAGGGGACTACGAGCAGTACTTC
CASSLLGGDYEQYF
>NA|TRBV6-1|TRBJ1-2|NA
TGTGCCAGCAGTGAAGAGGCTAGGGAATATGGCTACACCTTC
CASSEEAREYGYTF
>NA|TRBV6-1|TRBJ2-7|NA
TGTGCCACCCGCCGGAGCAGTTACGAGCAGTACTTC
CATRRSSYEQYF
>TRBD1|TRBV12-3/TRBV12-4|TRBJ1-6|NA
TGTGCCAGCACCAAACACGGGACAGGGCGTGCGCCCCTCCACTTT
CASTKHGTGRAPLHF
>NA|TRBV6-1|TRBJ1-1|NA
TGTGCCAGCCGGGGGAACACTGAAGCTTTCTTT
CASRGNTEAFF
>NA|TRBV12-5|TRBJ2-5|NA
TGTGCTAGTGGTTTGAACAGGGGAGGAGAGACCCAGTACTTC
CASGLNRGGETQYF
>NA|TRBV6-1|TRBJ2-3|NA
TGTGCCAGCAGTGGAGGTTCGTTTACAGATACGCAGTATTTT
CASSGGSFTDTQYF
>NA|TRBV7-2|TRBJ1-6|NA
TGTGCCAGCAGCTTAGAGTGGCAGAACTCACCCCTCCACTTT
CASSLEWQNSPLHF
>NA|TRBV7-9|TRBJ1-2|few
TGTGCCAGCAGCCTGTGGCAGGGGAACTATGGCTACACCTTC
CASSLWQGNYGYTF
>TRBD1|TRBV30|TRBJ1-2|NA
TGTGCCTGGACGGGCAGGGGGCGATTAAAGTATGGCTACACCTTC
CAWTGRGRLKYGYTF
>NA|TRBV7-8|TRBJ1-5|NA
TGTGCCAGCAGCTCCTCGCAGCGACAGGATAGCAATCAGCCCCAGCATTTT
CASSSSQRQDSNQPQHF
>TRBD1|TRBV6-1|TRBJ1-4|once
TGTGCCAGCCGGAGAGGGACAGGAAATTGGGGAAAACTGTTTTTT
CASRRGTGNWGKLFF
>NA|TRBV20-1|TRBJ1-6|NA
TGCAGTGCTAGAGTAACCAGCGGTTCACCCCTCCACTTT
CSARVTSGSPLHF
>NA|TRBV27|TRBJ1-2|few
TGTGCCAGCAGTCGGACAAGGGTACAGTATGGCTACACCTTC
CASSRTRVQYGYTF
>TRBD1|TRBV5-1|TRBJ2-5|few
TGCGCCAGCAGCTCGGGGACAGGGGGCGAAGAGACCCAGTACTTC
CASSSGTGGEETQYF
>NA|TRBV20-1|TRBJ2-5|few
TGCAGTGCTAGAGGCCGGGGACAATACCAAGAGACCCAGTACTTC
CSARGRGQYQETQYF
>NA|TRBV20-1|TRBJ2-1|NA
TGCAGTGCTAGATTGACCGGGACAAGTGAGCAGTTCTTC
CSARLTGTSEQFF
>NA|TRBV7-2|TRBJ2-2|NA
TGTGCCAGCAGCCGCAACGGGGGCTCGAACACCCGGGAGCTGTTTTTT
CASSRNGGSNTRELFF
>NA|TRBV19|TRBJ2-5|NA
TGTGCCAGTAGCACCGGGGGGCGGAGGGAGACCCAGTACTTC
CASSTGGRRETQYF
>TRBD1|TRBV24-1|TRBJ1-2|NA
TGTGCCATCGGACAGGGAGCTAACTATGGCTACACCTTC
CAIGQGANYGYTF
>NA|TRBV7-3|TRBJ2-3|NA
TGTGCCAGCAGCTTAGAGGGAGATACGCAGTATTTT
CASSLEGDTQYF
>NA|TRBV20-1|TRBJ2-2|NA
TGCAGTGCTAGTAGTCCTGTGAACACCGGGGAGCTGTTTTTT
CSASSPVNTGELFF
>NA|TRBV6-5|TRBJ2-3|few
TGTGCCAGCAGTTACCTCCCATGGGGGGGGGCCACAGATACGCAGTATTTT
CASSYLPWGGATDTQYF
>NA|TRBV20-1|TRBJ1-1|few
TGCAGTGCTAGAGACGTGGGACGGGGTAACACTGAAGCTTTCTTT
CSARDVGRGNTEAFF